A selection of T cell receptor beta chains follows, all from one sample in a study of blood T cell repertoires in COVID-19. Clones were sequenced by immunoSEQ multiplex PCR, and TCRdb holds only the in-frame ones, with some missing. The data contain over 200,000 clones, approximately 84% of them singletons. Material: peripheral blood. The source of these receptors is a man aged 40-49 years with active or convalescent COVID-19. Both conserved end residues are part of each CDR3. The D gene is left open where the match is weak. Some rows have no size entry. The others give once, few or many, or a class for an expanded clone.

V gene	D gene	J gene	clone size	CDR3 DNA	CDR3 protein
TRBV6-5	TRBD1	TRBJ1-2	.	TGTGCCAGCAGTTATCTTCGGGACAGTGCTGGCTACACCTTC	CASSYLRDSAGYTF
TRBV10-2	.	TRBJ1-5	.	TGCGCCAGCAGTGAGTCGGTGACTGGGAGCAATCAGCCCCAGCATTTT	CASSESVTGSNQPQHF
TRBV7-8	.	TRBJ1-2	.	TGTGCCAGCAGCTTAGTAATTGGGGCAGGGATAACCTATGGCTACACCTTC	CASSLVIGAGITYGYTF
TRBV11-2	.	TRBJ1-1	once	TGTGCCAGCAGCTACCTTTCGAGGCCAGCTTTCTTT	CASSYLSRPAFF
TRBV12-5	TRBD1	TRBJ1-1	.	TGTGCTAGTGGTTTAACAGGGGGTAACACTGAAGCTTTCTTT	CASGLTGGNTEAFF
TRBV7-9	.	TRBJ1-2	.	TGTGCCAGATCGATTTGGTTGACTGCCGCTCCCCACTCTAACTATGGCTACACCTTC	CARSIWLTAAPHSNYGYTF
TRBV29-1	.	TRBJ1-2	once	TGCAGCGTCGCTCGGGACTTCTATGGCTACACCTTC	CSVARDFYGYTF
TRBV5-1	.	TRBJ2-3	few	TGCGCCAGCAGCCCGGTTCCTTCGCGGGGCACAGATACGCAGTATTTT	CASSPVPSRGTDTQYF
TRBV12-3/TRBV12-4	.	TRBJ1-1	.	TGTGCCAGCAGTTCTGAGTTGAACACTGAAGCTTTCTTT	CASSSELNTEAFF
TRBV5-5	.	TRBJ1-3	.	TGTGCCAGCAGCTACGGACACGTAGGCTCTGGAAACACCATATATTTT	CASSYGHVGSGNTIYF
TRBV9	.	TRBJ1-6	.	TGTGCCAGCAGCAAAGGGGGGGGTTCCTATAATTCACCCCTCCACTTT	CASSKGGGSYNSPLHF
TRBV28	.	TRBJ2-7	.	TGTGCCAGCAGTTTAGGCCCGGGAGATTACGAGCAGTACTTC	CASSLGPGDYEQYF
TRBV27	.	TRBJ1-1	.	TGTGCCAGCAGTTACGACAGGAAGAACACTGAAGCTTTCTTT	CASSYDRKNTEAFF
TRBV27	TRBD1	TRBJ2-7	once	TGTGCCACCCGCTCGGAGACAGGGGCCTACGAGCAGTACTTC	CATRSETGAYEQYF
TRBV27	.	TRBJ2-7	.	TGTGCCAGCAAAATCAGGGGAGATCTATACGAGCAGTACTTC	CASKIRGDLYEQYF
TRBV5-1	TRBD1	TRBJ1-2	.	TGCGCCAGCAGCCCGCGGACAGGGGGCGCGAACTATGGCTACACCTTC	CASSPRTGGANYGYTF
TRBV11-2	TRBD1	TRBJ1-6	.	TGTGCCAGCAGCTTAGGAGGACAGGGGAGGGTATATAATTCACCCCTCCACTTT	CASSLGGQGRVYNSPLHF
TRBV30	.	TRBJ1-5	.	TGTGCCTGGAGCCCGGGCAATCAGCCCCAGCATTTT	CAWSPGNQPQHF